Listed below are T cell receptor beta chains from one sample, sequenced in a study of CD8 T cells in Susac syndrome. One entry per CDR3 protein, called by TCRdb with MiXCR from the immunoSEQ multiplex PCR reads. The sample contains around 80,000 distinct CDR3 sequences, 96% of which appear only once. The sequenced sample was CD8+ T cells from PBMCs. These receptors were obtained from a human donor with Susac syndrome. CDR3s include the opening cysteine and the closing phenylalanine or tryptophan. The D gene is left open where the match is weak. A clone size is listed for some rows: how often the clone was seen (once, few, many), or a class if it is expanded.

TRBJ2-1	TRBV6-2/TRBV6-3	NA	TRBD1	CASRLLGQGADNEQFF	TGTGCCAGCAGACTCCTCGGACAGGGGGCGGACAATGAGCAGTTCTTC
TRBJ2-7	TRBV11-2	NA	NA	CASSAGGAYEQYF	TGTGCCAGCAGCGCCGGGGGCGCCTACGAGCAGTACTTC
TRBJ1-2	TRBV4-3	NA	NA	CASSQDGFGGYTF	TGCGCCAGCAGCCAAGATGGATTCGGGGGCTACACCTTC
TRBJ2-1	TRBV29-1	NA	NA	CRGDRDYNEQFF	TGCAGGGGTGACAGAGATTACAATGAGCAGTTCTTC
TRBJ1-1	TRBV6-5	NA	NA	CASSSGNTEAFF	TGTGCCAGCAGTTCAGGGAACACTGAAGCTTTCTTT
TRBJ2-5	TRBV5-1	NA	NA	CASSFWVTPGETQYF	TGCGCCAGCAGCTTTTGGGTCACCCCGGGGGAGACCCAGTACTTC
TRBJ1-1	TRBV9	NA	NA	CASSVSPGTAVGAFF	TGTGCCAGCAGCGTATCCCCCGGGACGGCGGTTGGAGCTTTCTTT
TRBJ2-7	TRBV28	NA	TRBD2	CASGDRPRWGGEQYF	TGTGCCAGCGGAGACCGACCTCGATGGGGGGGTGAGCAGTACTTC
TRBJ1-5	TRBV7-8	NA	NA	CASSAYQGPSRPQHF	TGTGCCAGCAGCGCGTACCAGGGACCCTCACGGCCCCAGCATTTT
TRBJ2-7	TRBV27	NA	NA	CASSPNPTGAGYEQYF	TGTGCCAGCAGTCCGAATCCGACCGGGGCGGGCTACGAGCAGTACTTC
TRBJ2-3	TRBV5-4	NA	NA	CASWVWGLDTQYF	TGTGCCAGCTGGGTTTGGGGTCTGGATACGCAGTATTTT
TRBJ2-3	TRBV6-2/TRBV6-3	NA	TRBD2	CASSPTFRRSGRYGDTQYF	TGTGCCAGCAGCCCTACTTTTCGCCGTAGCGGGAGATACGGAGATACGCAGTATTTT
TRBJ2-2	TRBV27	NA	TRBD2	CASSSTARGLDSGELFF	TGTGCCAGCAGCTCTACCGCCCGGGGACTAGATTCCGGGGAGCTGTTTTTT
TRBJ1-1	TRBV12-3/TRBV12-4	NA	NA	CASSIGVSAEAFF	TGTGCCAGCAGTATCGGTGTTTCGGCTGAAGCTTTCTTT
TRBJ1-1	TRBV7-6	NA	NA	CASSTTGRVNTEAFF	TGTGCCAGCAGCACTACCGGGAGAGTTAACACTGAAGCTTTCTTT
TRBJ2-1	TRBV2	NA	TRBD2	CASSRSGGGYNEQFF	TGTGCCAGCAGTCGTAGCGGGGGGGGGTACAATGAGCAGTTCTTC
TRBJ2-1	TRBV29-1	once	TRBD2	CSVLSGNHNEQFF	TGCAGCGTCTTAAGCGGGAACCACAATGAGCAGTTCTTC
TRBJ2-1	TRBV5-6	NA	TRBD1	CASSPLSTGQVVDEQFF	TGTGCCAGCAGCCCGTTATCGACGGGACAGGTGGTCGATGAGCAGTTCTTC
TRBJ1-1	TRBV18	NA	NA	CASSRQDEGTEAFF	TGTGCCAGCTCACGGCAGGACGAGGGCACTGAAGCTTTCTTT
TRBJ1-6	TRBV25-1	once	NA	CASSPLGELYSPLHF	TGTGCCAGCAGCCCCCTCGGGGAATTGTATTCACCCCTCCACTTT
TRBJ2-3	TRBV20-1	NA	NA	CSATRSRGTLTDTQYF	TGCAGTGCTACCCGATCGCGGGGAACCCTCACAGATACGCAGTATTTT
TRBJ2-1	TRBV24-1	once	TRBD2	CATSVLAGDNEQFF	TGTGCCACCAGTGTCCTAGCGGGGGACAATGAGCAGTTCTTC
TRBJ2-1	TRBV20-1	NA	NA	CSAMDRRANEQFF	TGCAGTGCTATGGATCGGAGGGCCAATGAGCAGTTCTTC
TRBJ2-7	TRBV9	NA	NA	CASSPVGTASYEQYF	TGTGCCAGCAGTCCAGTCGGGACCGCTTCCTACGAGCAGTACTTC